This T cell receptor (beta chain) was sequenced in a study of blood T cell repertoires in COVID-19. Across the whole study: T cells, B-cell-depleted T cells, or PBMCs provided the cDNA or gDNA that served as material.

Assay used: immunoSEQ multiplex PCR; TCRdb lists only in-frame clones, some missing. The sample holds around 90,000 clones, roughly 88% seen once. Unmatched junction bases numbered 8, after V lost 7 bases and J lost 7 bases. This CDR3 spans 15 amino acids. CDR1 is MNHEY, CDR2 SVGAGI, per germline. The rearrangement joins TRBV6-5 to TRBJ2-2; 11 bases align to TRBD1. What was sequenced was peripheral blood. The clonotype comes from a man in his fifties with COVID-19, enrolled during active disease. CDR3 residues: CASKTGTGGSGELFF. The CDR3 DNA reads TGTGCCAGCAAGACCGGGACAGGGGGGAGCGGGGAGCTGTTTTTT.